These 25 T cell receptor beta chains originate from one sample sequenced in a study of blood T cell repertoires in COVID-19. TCRdb's table, derived via immunoSEQ multiplex PCR, lists solely in-frame clones and lacks some. The sample records just under 65,000 clones, 80% to 90% being singletons. The sequenced sample was peripheral blood. The receptors originated from a man aged 35 to 55 with acute or convalescent COVID-19.

This chain links TRBV3-1 (or the pseudogene TRBV3-2) with TRBJ2-3, with D maybe TRBD2 (7 bases). Trimming stripped 7 bases from V and 5 bases from J, with 19 bases between. Germline lookup yields CDR1 LGHDT and CDR2 YNNKEL (reference sequence). The CDR3 has 15 residues. CDR3 nucleotides: TGTGCCAGCACCGGTCTGAGGCGGGGGCAAGATACGCAGTATTTT. As protein: CASTGLRRGQDTQYF.

Concerning this clone: Other nucleotide sequences from this sample produce the same CDR3. V gene TRBV5-1 combines with J gene TRBJ1-5; TRBD1 matches 10 bases. The V and J ends lost 3 bases and 5 bases, in that order; junction bases with no gene match: 5. The CDR3 contains 15 residues. Germline CDR1 SGHRS, CDR2 YFSETQ. In DNA form, the CDR3 reads TGCGCCAGCAGCTCGGGACAGGGGTTCGATCAGCCCCAGCATTTT. Its protein product is CASSSGQGFDQPQHF.

The V and J genes are TRBV30 and TRBJ1-2, with 7 bases identical to TRBD1. Germline lookup yields CDR1 GTSNPN and CDR2 SVGIG (reference sequence). The V gene end was trimmed by 2 bases and the J gene end by 10 bases; junction bases not matched to a gene: 10. The CDR3 runs to 13 residues. CDR3 region: CAWSQPNRGYYTF. In nucleotides, the CDR3 is TGTGCCTGGAGTCAACCTAACAGGGGATACTACACCTTC.

The rearrangement joins TRBV2 to TRBJ2-7, with D tentatively TRBD1 (5 bases). CDR1 is SNHLY, CDR2 FYNNEI, per germline. This CDR3 spans 13 amino acids. V was clipped by 7 bases and J by 3 bases, with 13 bases between them. The CDR3 DNA follows: TGTGCCAGCACCGATGGGGCGGACTACGAGCAGTACTTC. Translating gives CASTDGADYEQYF. Filled out from reference TRBV2 and TRBJ2-7, the complete variable domain reads EPEVTQTPSHQVTQMGQEVILRCVPISNHLYFYWYRQILGQKVEFLVSFYNNEISEKSEIFDDQFSVERPDGSNFTLKIRSTKLEDSAMYFCASTDGADYEQYFGPGTRLTVT.

The gene calls are TRBV3-1 (or the pseudogene TRBV3-2) and TRBJ1-2; D uncertain. The CDR3 is 13 residues long. The germline V gene has CDR1 LGHDT and CDR2 YNNKEL (reference sequence). V was clipped by 3 bases and J by 5 bases, with 10 bases between them. The CDR3 nucleotides read TGTGCCAGCAGCCAGACTGCGGGATATGGCTACACCTTC. It is translated as CASSQTAGYGYTF.

This chain connects TRBV3-1 (or the pseudogene TRBV3-2) to TRBJ2-7, with D possibly being TRBD2 (7 bases). CDR3 length: 14 amino acids. The V and J ends lost 4 bases and 4 bases respectively, with 14 bases between them. Germline values: CDR1 LGHDT, CDR2 YNNKEL (reference sequence). The CDR3, as DNA: TGTGCCAGCAGCCTTGCGGGGGCAGGATACGAGCAGTACTTC. This translates into CASSLAGAGYEQYF.

This clone has more than one count but fewer than ten. The V and J genes are TRBV5-1 and TRBJ2-7; TRBD2 matches at 7 bases. This CDR3 has 13 residues. With V trimmed by 3 bases and J by 3 bases, 3 bases remained unmatched. CDR1 is SGHRS, CDR2 YFSETQ, per germline. This CDR3 is CASSWGGGYEQYF. The CDR3 coding sequence is TGCGCCAGCAGCTGGGGCGGGGGCTACGAGCAGTACTTC.

The gene calls are TRBV12-5 and TRBJ1-1, with D possibly TRBD1 on 5 matching bases. CDR1 is LGHNT, CDR2 FRNRAP, per germline. Trimming cost V 5 bases and J 0 bases, with 16 bases left between them. This CDR3 has 16 amino acids. The CDR3 reads CASGPDRQSMNTEAFF. As DNA, the CDR3 is TGTGCTAGTGGTCCAGACAGACAGAGCATGAACACTGAAGCTTTCTTT.

The genes are TRBV10-3 and TRBJ1-2; TRBD1 might be the D (5 bases). This CDR3 is 12 amino acids long. Trimming stripped 4 bases from V and 4 bases from J, with 7 bases between. CDR1 and CDR2 (germline): ENHRY, SYGVKD. The CDR3 DNA sequence: TGTGCCATCAGTGGAACAGGCTATGGCTACACCTTC. This codes for CAISGTGYGYTF.

The chain recombines TRBV5-4 with TRBJ1-6; D might be TRBD1 (6 bases). CDR3 size: 18 residues. With 4 bases removed from V and 10 bases from J, the gap between germline ends came to 27 bases. The V gene's germline CDR1 is SGHNT and CDR2 YYREEE (reference sequence). CDR3 region: CASSPGGAGTTTGSPLHF. As DNA, the CDR3 is TGTGCCAGCAGCCCGGGGGGGGCAGGGACAACAACGGGATCACCCCTCCACTTT. The full variable domain, with the rest looked up from reference TRBV5-4 and TRBJ1-6, is ETGVTQSPTHLIKTRGQQVTLRCSSQSGHNTVSWYQQALGQGPQFIFQYYREEENGRGNFPPRFSGLQFPNYSSELNVNALELDDSALYLCASSPGGAGTTTGSPLHFGNGTRLTVT.

This chain joins TRBV27 and TRBJ2-2; perhaps TRBD2 as D (6 bases). The CDR3 covers 16 residues. With 0 bases removed from V and 3 bases from J, the gap between germline ends came to 11 bases. The V gene's germline CDR1 is MNHEY and CDR2 SMNVEV (reference sequence). CDR3 DNA sequence: TGTGCCAGCAGTTTATCGGCGGGATCGTACACCGGGGAGCTGTTTTTT. It is translated as CASSLSAGSYTGELFF.

This clone appeared a single time. The rearrangement links TRBV5-4 to TRBJ2-1, with D possibly TRBD2 on 6 matching bases. Between the trimmed V and J ends, which lost 3 bases and 7 bases, there was a span of 14 bases. This CDR3 region has 14 residues. Germline values: CDR1 SGHNT, CDR2 YYREEE (reference sequence). DNA of the CDR3: TGTGCCAGCAGCTCGCCGGGGGTAGGGAATGAGCAGTTCTTC. As protein: CASSSPGVGNEQFF. Together with reference TRBV5-4 and TRBJ2-1, the CDR3 gives the full variable domain: ETGVTQSPTHLIKTRGQQVTLRCSSQSGHNTVSWYQQALGQGPQFIFQYYREEENGRGNFPPRFSGLQFPNYSSELNVNALELDDSALYLCASSSPGVGNEQFFGPGTRLTVL.

The V call is TRBV7-8, the J call TRBJ2-7; tentative D call: TRBD2 (6 bases). The V gene's germline CDR1 is SGHVS and CDR2 FQNEAQ. V dropped 1 base and J dropped 2 bases, with 15 bases sitting between them. There are 16 residues in the CDR3. This chain's CDR3 is CASSLVSGQAPYEQYF. In DNA, the CDR3 is TGTGCCAGCAGCTTAGTGAGCGGGCAAGCCCCCTACGAGCAGTACTTC.

This clone has only one observation. V and J are TRBV30 and TRBJ2-5; perhaps TRBD2 as D (5 bases). Per germline, CDR1 GTSNPN and CDR2 SVGIG (reference sequence). This CDR3 is 14 amino acids long. V was pared by 5 bases and J by 1 base, with 14 bases between. CDR3 region: CAWSTKTIQETQYF. CDR3 bases: TGTGCCTGGTCCACGAAGACTATCCAAGAGACCCAGTACTTC.

This chain connects TRBV19 to TRBJ1-4, with a weak D call TRBD1 (5 bases). Per germline, CDR1 LNHDA and CDR2 SQIVND (reference sequence). The V gene lost 1 base and the J gene lost 8 bases, with 17 bases spanning the gap. This CDR3 is built from 16 residues. DNA for the CDR3: TGTGCCAGTAGTATAGGCGCAGGGTCGGTGGAGGAAAAACTGTTTTTT. Its protein product is CASSIGAGSVEEKLFF.

This clone turned up a few times. In nucleotides, the CDR3 is TGCAGTGCTAGCGGCCAAGAGACCCAGTACTTC. Protein sequence: CSASGQETQYF. The chain links TRBV20-1 to TRBJ2-5; D unclear. V was cut by 3 bases and J by 1 base, with 3 bases left in between. The CDR3 runs to 11 residues. Germline CDR1 reads DFQATT; CDR2 reads SNEGSKA (reference sequence).

The gene calls are TRBV12-3 or TRBV12-4 and TRBJ1-5; D gene unclear. CDR3 length equals 13 residues. Trimming pared 3 bases from V and 8 bases from J, leaving 11 bases between. The DNA for the CDR3 is TGTGCCAGCAGTTTCGACTTGGTTGAGCCCCAGCATTTT. Translation gives CASSFDLVEPQHF.

This chain connects TRBV4-1 to TRBJ2-3, with D possibly being TRBD2 (5 bases). The germline V and J ends were trimmed by 4 bases and 6 bases, with 20 bases remaining between them. This CDR3 is 16 amino acids long. The germline V gene has CDR1 MGHRA and CDR2 YSYEKL. The CDR3 loop is CASSPRRSSKADTQYF. The CDR3 coding sequence is TGCGCCAGCAGCCCCCGGCGATCTAGCAAGGCCGATACGCAGTATTTT.

The chain has TRBV11-3 and TRBJ2-5, with 13 bases aligning to TRBD2. Germline values: CDR1 SGHNT, CDR2 YENEEA. V lost 4 bases to trimming and J lost 3 bases; unmatched junction nucleotides: 2. The CDR3 consists of 15 residues. In nucleotides, the CDR3 is TGTGCCAGCAGCTACGGACTAGCGGGGGAAGAGACCCAGTACTTC. Translation: CASSYGLAGEETQYF.

The CDR3 loop reads CASNPTGRFQPQHF. The CDR3 DNA is TGCGCCAGCAATCCGACAGGGAGGTTTCAGCCCCAGCATTTT. The genes are TRBV10-2 and TRBJ1-5, with 7 bases lining up with TRBD1. This CDR3 has 14 residues. V gave up 7 bases and J gave up 6 bases; unmatched junction bases: 9. Germline-derived CDR1 and CDR2 are WSHSY and SAAADI.

This clone was picked up a small number of times. This chain links TRBV6-5 with TRBJ1-5; 7 bases fit TRBD1. The germline CDR1 and CDR2 sequences are MNHEY and SVGAGI. The trim removed 8 bases at V and 6 bases at J, leaving 13 bases unmatched. CDR3 length equals 15 residues. The CDR3 coding sequence is TGTGCCAGCTACAGGGGCGCAGGATCTTCTCAGCCCCAGCATTTT. The encoded protein is CASYRGAGSSQPQHF.

The CDR3 DNA follows: TGTGCCAGCAGCTTAAGAGGGGTACTAGCGCAAGAGACCCAGTACTTC. Translating gives CASSLRGVLAQETQYF. The rearrangement links TRBV7-8 to TRBJ2-5, with 7 bases fitting TRBD2. Per the germline V gene, CDR1 is SGHVS and CDR2 is FQNEAQ. V lost 2 bases and J lost 2; bases outside the gene matches: 8. This CDR3 has 16 residues. Variable domain in full (rest from reference TRBV7-8 and TRBJ2-5): GAGVSQSPRYKVAKRGQDVALRCDPISGHVSLFWYQQALGQGPEFLTYFQNEAQLDKSGLPSDRFFAERPEGSVSTLKIQRTQQEDSAVYLCASSLRGVLAQETQYFGPGTRLLVL.

The chain carries TRBV5-1 and TRBJ2-7, with D perhaps matching TRBD1 (6 bases). Between the trimmed V and J ends, which lost 4 bases and 0 bases, there was a span of 14 bases. This CDR3 is built from 15 residues. The germline V gene encodes CDR1 SGHRS and CDR2 YFSETQ. This CDR3 reads CASSPRRTVSYEQYF. The CDR3 region has the DNA TGCGCCAGCAGCCCGAGGAGGACAGTCTCCTACGAGCAGTACTTC.

V is TRBV6-2 or TRBV6-3 and J is TRBJ1-2; the match to TRBD1 covers 7 bases. The CDR3 sequence is 15 residues long. V lost 4 bases, J lost 3 bases, and 8 bases stayed unmatched. The germline V gene has CDR1 MNHEY and CDR2 SVGEGT. The CDR3 DNA sequence: TGTGCCAGCAGTTCAAACAGGGGCGGCGACTATGGCTACACCTTC. This sequence encodes CASSSNRGGDYGYTF.

The chain carries TRBV5-4 and TRBJ1-1, with 7 bases fitting TRBD1. Losses at the gene ends were 1 base for V and 4 bases for J; bases not matched to a gene: 7. From germline, CDR1 is SGHNT and CDR2 YYREEE (reference sequence). The CDR3 consists of 15 residues. This chain's CDR3 is CASSLMKGAGTEAFF. The CDR3 nucleotides read TGTGCCAGCAGCTTGATGAAGGGGGCGGGCACTGAAGCTTTCTTT.